This T cell receptor (beta chain) is from a study of blood T cell repertoires in COVID-19. About the study: Some COVID-19 samples were acute and others convalescent; all came from the United States, Italy and Spain. Nucleic acid was either cDNA or gDNA, and it came from T cells, B-cell-depleted T cells, or PBMCs.

Trimming took off 4 bases at V and 8 bases at J, with 11 bases between the two ends. This CDR3 contains 12 residues. CDR1 and CDR2 (germline): MGHDK, SYGVNS. Original processing methods: By means of reference gene primer amplification, nucleated cell counts were estimated. The table came from immunoSEQ multiplex PCR; TCRdb's copy has only in-frame clones and leaves some out. D and trimming come from the DNA, and the V and J calls and clone size come from that table. The sample consists of a few hundred thousand clones, 80% to 90% of them appearing once. V usage is TRBV25-1 and J usage is TRBJ1-2; D is perhaps TRBD1 (5 bases). The clonotype originates from a woman aged 70 to 79 with acute or convalescent COVID-19. What was sequenced was peripheral blood. The CDR3 protein is CASSAGGTGYTF. The DNA for the CDR3 is TGTGCCAGCAGTGCCGGGGGGACGGGCTACACCTTC.